This record concerns one T cell receptor beta chain sequence. The antigen is unknown. This specimen comes from a study of blood T cells in healthy people across ages. Broader study findings: Long-lived donors exceeded aged donors in naive CD4+ cells and diversity. With donor CMV status unknown, expanded clonotype changes were possibly confounded.

Sample-barcoded 5' priming and a J-beta primer mix drove a second PCR of about 7 to 11 cycles. TCRdb ran MiXCR on the 5' RACE reads and lists one entry per CDR3 protein. The sample has 800,000 or so distinct CDR3 sequences; roughly 25% are singletons. This CDR3 spans 15 amino acids. Trimming removed 5 bases from V and 0 bases from J; junction bases left unmatched: 6. These data also featured in a second study, about T cells of mothers and their children.

The chain links TRBV12-3 or TRBV12-4 to TRBJ1-1; 7 bases match TRBD1. The clonotype was recovered from a boy younger than 18 in good health. Sequencing input: blood. The CDR3 reads CASSGPGTVNTEAFF. The CDR3 region has the DNA TGTGCCAGCAGTGGGCCCGGGACAGTGAACACTGAAGCTTTCTTT.